A single sample gave rise to the 29 T cell receptor beta chains below, sequenced in a study of shared T cell receptors in the human thymus. Measured with immunoSEQ multiplex PCR; TCRdb has only the in-frame clones, and not every one. The table shows hundreds of thousands of clones, with approximately 83% occurring only once. Another study also made use of these data, one on human thymus T cells.

Sample: thymocytes. The receptors were sampled from a girl under three years old with a congenital heart defect.

CDR3 sequence (DNA): TGTGCCAGCAGTGAGTCGGGACAGGGGGCTAATTCACCCCTCCACTTT. This sequence encodes CASSESGQGANSPLHF. The chain uses TRBV25-1 and TRBJ1-6; TRBD1 matches 12 bases. The V segment lost 3 bases and the J segment 6 bases; nucleotides outside the gene matches: 3. This CDR3 is built from 16 residues. Germline V lookup: CDR1 MGHDK, CDR2 SYGVNS.

V usage is TRBV5-6 and J usage is TRBJ2-7; 7 nucleotides line up with TRBD2. The CDR3 has 14 amino acids. The V and J ends lost 3 bases and 4 bases, in that order; junction bases with no gene match: 7. Per germline, CDR1 SGHDT and CDR2 YYEEEE. The CDR3 DNA sequence: TGTGCCAGCAGCTGCCGTGGACTAGAGTACGAGCAGTACTTC. This translates into CASSCRGLEYEQYF.

The chain combines TRBV19 with TRBJ2-7; TRBD1 aligns across 8 bases. Looked up from germline, CDR1 is LNHDA and CDR2 is SQIVND (reference sequence). Trimming took 2 bases from V and 3 from J; bases not matched to a gene: 6. This CDR3 comprises 15 residues. The chain's CDR3 is CASSITQQGVYEQYF. The CDR3 DNA reads TGTGCCAGTAGTATAACCCAACAGGGGGTCTACGAGCAGTACTTC.

In DNA, the CDR3 is TGTGCCATCAGTAACCCCCCAGGGGAGAACACTGAAGCTTTCTTT. Its protein is CAISNPPGENTEAFF. This chain links TRBV10-3 with TRBJ1-1; the D gene is possibly TRBD1 (6 bases). The germline V and J ends were trimmed by 5 bases and 1 base, with 14 bases remaining between them. CDR3 length: 15 residues. Germline assignment: CDR1 ENHRY and CDR2 SYGVKD.

This clone was seen more than once but under ten times. V usage is TRBV7-2 and J usage is TRBJ2-7; 9 bases match TRBD2. Germline trimming cut 1 base from V and 4 bases from J; bases unmatched to any gene: 5. The germline CDR1 and CDR2 sequences are SGHTA and FQGNSA. The length of the CDR3 is 15 residues. This chain's CDR3 is CASSLEAGGAYEQYF. The CDR3 DNA is TGTGCCAGCAGCTTAGAAGCGGGGGGCGCGTACGAGCAGTACTTC.

The chain uses TRBV9 and TRBJ2-7; TRBD2 agrees at 11 bases. Germline V CDR1 and CDR2: SGDLS, YYNGEE. Trimming took 3 bases from V and 12 from J; bases not matched to a gene: 11. CDR3 size: 14 residues. CDR3 residues: CASSASTSGVGRYF. The DNA for the CDR3 is TGTGCCAGCAGCGCCTCGACTAGCGGGGTAGGTCGGTACTTC.

The V and J genes are TRBV5-1 and TRBJ1-1; D uncertain. V was cut by 7 bases and J by 3 bases, with 13 bases left in between. The CDR3 length is 13 residues. The germline gives CDR1 SGHRS, CDR2 YFSETQ. The CDR3 nucleotides read TGCGCCAGCCATAGCGGGGTACACACTGAAGCTTTCTTT. Translated, it gives CASHSGVHTEAFF.

The rearrangement uses TRBV5-1 and TRBJ2-1, with TRBD1 identical over 10 bases. Losses at the gene ends were 1 base for V and 8 bases for J; bases not matched to a gene: 18. This CDR3 contains 19 residues. Germline V lookup: CDR1 SGHRS, CDR2 YFSETQ. Written as DNA, the CDR3 is TGCGCCAGCAGCTTGAGGGTTAGGGGACAGGGGACCAAGGGGTATGAGCAGTTCTTC. Encoded protein: CASSLRVRGQGTKGYEQFF. Based on the CDR3 plus reference TRBV5-1 and TRBJ2-1, the full variable domain is KAGVTQTPRYLIKTRGQQVTLSCSPISGHRSVSWYQQTPGQGLQFLFEYFSETQRNKGNFPGRFSGRQFSNSRSEMNVSTLELGDSALYLCASSLRVRGQGTKGYEQFFGPGTRLTVL.

The table lists this clone with a count of one. The genes are TRBV29-1 and TRBJ2-3; 7 bases fit TRBD2. Trimming at V came to 3 bases and at J to 2 bases, leaving 2 bases not matched to a gene. CDR1 is SQVTM, CDR2 ANQGSEA, per germline. The CDR3 sequence is 13 residues long. The DNA for the CDR3 is TGCAGCGTTGACGGGGGGTTCACAGATACGCAGTATTTT. It is translated as CSVDGGFTDTQYF.

This chain connects TRBV7-2 to TRBJ1-2; TRBD1 matches at 7 bases. The ends lost 5 bases at V and 2 bases at J; junction bases unmatched: 8. The CDR3 consists of 15 residues. CDR1 and CDR2 (germline): SGHTA, FQGNSA. The CDR3 loop is CASSDLQGPNYGYTF. The CDR3 region has the DNA TGTGCCAGCAGCGATTTACAGGGGCCGAACTATGGCTACACCTTC.

The chain combines TRBV25-1 with TRBJ1-1; tentative D call: TRBD1 (6 bases). There are 15 residues in the CDR3. Trimming shortened V by 6 bases and J by 3 bases, and 17 bases separated the two germline ends. Germline CDR1 MGHDK, CDR2 SYGVNS. In DNA, the CDR3 is TGTGCCAGCAGACTTCAGGGGACCGGTGACACTGAAGCTTTCTTT. Amino acids: CASRLQGTGDTEAFF.

V gene TRBV28 combines with J gene TRBJ1-5, with D unresolved. This CDR3 is 13 amino acids long. V was clipped by 6 bases and J by 5 bases, with 11 bases between them. The germline V gene has CDR1 MDHEN and CDR2 SYDVKM. CDR3 loop: CASSEGSDQPQHF. CDR3 coding DNA: TGTGCCAGCAGCGAGGGTTCCGATCAGCCCCAGCATTTT.

The rearrangement uses TRBV11-2 and TRBJ2-1; TRBD2 agrees at 9 bases. This CDR3 has 16 amino acids. Trimming removed 5 bases from V and 6 bases from J; junction bases left unmatched: 11. Germline V gene sequence: CDR1 SGHAT, CDR2 FQNNGV. This CDR3 reads CASSRAGGRAPNEQFF. CDR3 nucleotides: TGTGCCAGCAGCCGGGCGGGGGGGAGGGCCCCCAATGAGCAGTTCTTC.

Notes on this clone: The junction differs from germline at one of its ends, possibly a read error. The chain uses TRBV5-8 and TRBJ2-7, with no clear D. Germline CDR1 and CDR2: SGHTS and YDEGEE. The CDR3 is made up of 19 amino acids. CDR3 sequence (DNA): TGTACCAGCAGCTTTAAGGTTCTCCCCATACGAGCTAGCTCCTACGAGCAGTACTTC. It encodes CTSSFKVLPIRASSYEQYF.

V and J are TRBV9 and TRBJ2-3, with 8 bases that match TRBD2. The germline V gene encodes CDR1 SGDLS and CDR2 YYNGEE. J was trimmed by 5 bases and V by 0 bases; bases with no gene match: 8. The CDR3 is 16 amino acids. CDR3 loop: CASSVVDGGAVDTQYF. The CDR3 coding sequence is TGTGCCAGCAGCGTAGTGGACGGGGGGGCCGTAGATACGCAGTATTTT. The full variable domain, rest sourced from reference TRBV9 and TRBJ2-3, is DSGVTQTPKHLITATGQRVTLRCSPRSGDLSVYWYQQSLDQGLQFLIQYYNGEERAKGNILERFSAQQFPDLHSELNLSSLELGDSALYFCASSVVDGGAVDTQYFGPGTRLTVL.

The genes are TRBV27 and TRBJ1-6, with D perhaps matching TRBD1 (5 bases). Germline CDR1 is MNHEY and CDR2 is SMNVEV (reference sequence). With 7 bases removed from V and 2 bases from J, the gap between germline ends came to 15 bases. The CDR3 has 16 residues. The DNA of the CDR3 is TGTGCCAGCAAGACGATCAGGGTTACCTATAATTCACCCCTCCACTTT. It is translated as CASKTIRVTYNSPLHF.

This clone was detected a few times. The chain combines TRBV4-1 with TRBJ1-1; 8 bases are shared with TRBD1. The CDR3 runs to 16 residues. V was pared by 0 bases and J by 6 bases, with 9 bases of the junction left unmatched. The germline CDR1 and CDR2 sequences are MGHRA and YSYEKL. In DNA, the CDR3 is TGCGCCAGCAGCCAAGAGTCGGCTCCGACAGGGGCTGAAGCTTTCTTT. It translates to CASSQESAPTGAEAFF.

This chain connects TRBV27 to TRBJ1-4; TRBD1 agrees at 11 bases. J was trimmed by 10 bases and V by 2 bases; bases with no gene match: 21. There are 20 residues in the CDR3. CDR1 and CDR2 (germline): MNHEY, SMNVEV (reference sequence). DNA of the CDR3: TGTGCCAGCAGTTTAGAGGGTGGGACAGGGGGACATAGTAGAATAGGAAAACTGTTTTTT. This codes for CASSLEGGTGGHSRIGKLFF.

Concerning this clone itself: Other DNA sequences within the sample encode an identical CDR3. The genes are TRBV5-1 and TRBJ2-3; no firm D call. Trimming removed 0 bases at V and 5 bases at J, with 4 bases between. The CDR3 has 12 amino acids. The germline gives CDR1 SGHRS, CDR2 YFSETQ. CDR3 amino acids: CASSLVRDTQYF. The CDR3 DNA reads as TGCGCCAGCAGCTTGGTTCGAGATACGCAGTATTTT.

CDR3 DNA: TGTGCCAGCAGGCGCCGCACACCCGGGACAGGGCCGGGGGGTTATGGCTACACCTTC. Translation gives CASRRRTPGTGPGGYGYTF. This sequence joins TRBV27 and TRBJ1-2, with TRBD1 matching 9 bases. CDR1 is MNHEY, CDR2 SMNVEV, per germline (reference sequence). Trimming cost V 6 bases and J 5 bases; bases outside gene matches: 22. The CDR3 is 19 residues long.

J is TRBJ2-5 and V is TRBV11-2; TRBD2 matches 8 bases. The CDR3 is 14 amino acids. Germline V CDR1 and CDR2: SGHAT, FQNNGV. V was clipped by 5 bases and J by 0 bases; unmatched bases: 2. CDR3 residues: CASSDGGDQETQYF. CDR3 DNA sequence: TGTGCCAGCAGCGACGGGGGGGACCAAGAGACCCAGTACTTC.

The rearrangement links TRBV5-1 to TRBJ1-1, with 7 bases that match TRBD1. The germline V gene encodes CDR1 SGHRS and CDR2 YFSETQ. With 0 bases clipped from V and 1 base from J, the junction kept 0 bases outside the gene matches. CDR3 length equals 14 residues. CDR3 loop: CASSLGTGNTEAFF. CDR3 nucleotides: TGCGCCAGCAGCTTGGGGACAGGGAACACTGAAGCTTTCTTT.

The chain combines TRBV29-1 with TRBJ1-1; D is unresolved. Trimming removed 4 bases at V and 1 base at J, with 10 bases between. The CDR3 runs to 13 residues. Per the germline V gene, CDR1 is SQVTM and CDR2 is ANQGSEA. The CDR3 region has the DNA TGCAGCGTTGTTAGAGGCTGGAACACTGAAGCTTTCTTT. Translating it yields CSVVRGWNTEAFF.

The chain uses TRBV11-2 and TRBJ2-1; TRBD2 is a possible D gene (6 bases). The germline V and J ends were trimmed by 1 base and 6 bases, with 19 bases remaining between them. Per the germline V gene, CDR1 is SGHAT and CDR2 is FQNNGV. The CDR3 is made up of 17 amino acids. The CDR3 sequence: CASSLGGGMGLRNEQFF. The DNA for the CDR3 is TGTGCCAGCAGCTTAGGTGGAGGGATGGGCCTACGCAATGAGCAGTTCTTC.

The CDR3 DNA follows: TGTGCCTGGAGTGTACGGGTCAGGGAAGTCACTGAAGCTTTCTTT. Its translation is CAWSVRVREVTEAFF. The V call is TRBV30, the J call TRBJ1-1; D is perhaps TRBD1 (5 bases). V was clipped by 0 bases and J by 4 bases, with 15 bases between them. CDR1 and CDR2 (germline): GTSNPN, SVGIG (reference sequence). There are 15 residues in the CDR3.

V and J are TRBV15 and TRBJ1-6; TRBD1 might be the D (6 bases). Per the germline V gene, CDR1 is LNHNV and CDR2 is YYDKDF (reference sequence). The ends were cut back, 4 bases at V and 4 bases at J, with 11 bases in the middle. The CDR3 extends over 15 amino acids. CDR3 sequence (DNA): TGTGCCACCAGCAAAACCAGGGGTTATAATTCACCCCTCCACTTT. Its translation is CATSKTRGYNSPLHF.

The chain recombines TRBV14 with TRBJ2-7, with D possibly matching TRBD1 (6 bases). Germline CDR1 SGHDN, CDR2 FVKESK. This CDR3 is 19 amino acids long. V was trimmed by 4 bases and J by 2 bases, leaving 27 bases between them. CDR3 residues: CASSPLDSRVQAGAYEQYF. For the CDR3, the DNA is TGTGCCAGCAGCCCATTGGACAGTCGCGTTCAGGCCGGAGCCTACGAGCAGTACTTC.

The sample holds a few counts of this clone. This rearrangement joins TRBV25-1 to TRBJ1-1, with 8 bases identical to TRBD1. The ends lost 1 base at V and 1 base at J; junction bases unmatched: 5. The CDR3 consists of 16 residues. Germline V gives CDR1 MGHDK, CDR2 SYGVNS. The CDR3 DNA is TGTGCCAGCAGTGAATCCCGGACAGGGAGGAACACTGAAGCTTTCTTT. This codes for CASSESRTGRNTEAFF.

This chain uses TRBV5-1 with TRBJ2-5; TRBD1 is a possible D gene (6 bases). Germline lookup yields CDR1 SGHRS and CDR2 YFSETQ. V lost 2 bases, J lost 5 bases, and 25 bases lay in between. CDR3 length: 18 residues. The CDR3, as DNA: TGCGCCAGCAGCTTACAGGGAAAGGATCGCCCACGAGGGGAGACCCAGTACTTC. Translating it yields CASSLQGKDRPRGETQYF.